What follows is one TCR beta chain and its context. The sample originates from a study of CD8 T cells in Susac syndrome. It was with random hexamers that 0.5 to 1 ug RNA was reverse transcribed. Each CDR3 protein is one row after TCRdb ran MiXCR on the immunoSEQ multiplex PCR reads. This table has about 210,000 distinct CDR3 sequences, 95% appearing once. The CDR3 has 15 amino acids. V was clipped by 2 bases and J by 0 bases, with 5 bases between them. Germline CDR1 MNHEY, CDR2 SVGEGT. This chain joins TRBV6-2 or TRBV6-3 and TRBJ2-6; D not certain. The receptor was derived from a human donor with multiple sclerosis. The specimen was CD4+ T cells from PBMCs. CDR3 DNA: TGTGCCAGCAGTTACGTGGGCTCTGGGGCCAACGTCCTGACTTTC. Protein sequence: CASSYVGSGANVLTF.